This TCR beta chain stems from a study of blood T cell repertoires in COVID-19. Trimming cost V 4 bases and J 3 bases, with 13 bases left between them. The CDR3 spans 15 residues. Germline assignment: CDR1 SGHDT and CDR2 YYEEEE. Source study methods: Nucleated cell number was recorded as an estimate derived from reference gene primer amplification. The table came from immunoSEQ multiplex PCR; TCRdb's copy has only in-frame clones and leaves some out. That table furnishes V, J and clone size, whereas the DNA furnished D and trimming. The sample lists some 260,000 clones; roughly 85% were seen once. What was sequenced was peripheral blood. This sequence joins TRBV5-6 and TRBJ1-4; D may be TRBD1 (5 bases). The sequence was obtained from a woman in her late teens or twenties with acute or convalescent COVID-19. The CDR3 loop reads CASSRGWTPNEKLFF. Here the CDR3 DNA reads TGTGCCAGCAGCCGGGGGTGGACGCCTAATGAAAAACTGTTTTTT.